Listed below are T cell receptor beta chains from one sample, sequenced in a study of cytomegalovirus exposure and HLA in healthy donors. Clones were read by immunoSEQ multiplex PCR, and TCRdb kept only the in-frame ones, dropping some. The sample lists around 70,000 clones, 65% to 85% occurring once. Sequenced: PBMCs. These receptors all come from a man between 60 and 70 years old in good health and CMV-seropositive. Both conserved end residues are part of each CDR3. Each record gives: clone size, J gene, V gene, D gene, CDR3 protein, CDR3 DNA. A D gene is named only where the DNA matches it firmly. Clone size is not always given. Where it is, it says once, few, many or a class for expanded clones.

-	TRBJ2-3	TRBV9	TRBD1	CASSPEGQGLDTQYF	TGTGCCAGCAGCCCCGAGGGACAGGGTTTAGATACGCAGTATTTT
-	TRBJ2-3	TRBV10-3	-	CAISESLPVGSGADTQYF	TGTGCCATCAGTGAGTCCTTGCCCGTAGGGAGTGGGGCAGATACGCAGTATTTT
-	TRBJ2-7	TRBV6-5	-	CASSFAAGLPYEQYF	TGTGCCAGCAGTTTCGCGGCGGGGCTGCCCTACGAGCAGTACTTC
-	TRBJ1-1	TRBV5-5	TRBD1	CASSFGTGREGTEAFF	TGTGCCAGCAGCTTTGGGACAGGGAGAGAGGGCACTGAAGCTTTCTTT
-	TRBJ1-4	TRBV2	TRBD1	CASNNRGSNEKLFF	TGTGCCAGCAATAACAGGGGATCTAATGAAAAACTGTTTTTT
-	TRBJ2-7	TRBV5-6	TRBD2	CASSFGTSGAEQYF	TGTGCCAGCAGCTTCGGGACTAGCGGCGCCGAGCAGTACTTC
-	TRBJ2-7	TRBV30	TRBD1	CAWSVSDRGDEQYF	TGTGCCTGGAGTGTCTCAGACAGGGGAGACGAGCAGTACTTC
-	TRBJ1-1	TRBV6-1	-	CASSESTGTEAFF	TGTGCCAGCAGTGAATCAACAGGCACTGAAGCTTTCTTT
few	TRBJ2-7	TRBV7-9	-	CASSLWPSEQYF	TGTGCCAGCAGCTTGTGGCCAAGCGAGCAGTACTTC
-	TRBJ2-3	TRBV9	-	CASSPGDPTDTQYF	TGTGCCAGCTCTCCCGGGGATCCCACAGATACGCAGTATTTT
once	TRBJ1-1	TRBV28	-	CASSLGSTMNTEAFF	TGTGCCAGCAGTTTAGGTAGCACTATGAACACTGAAGCTTTCTTT
-	TRBJ2-7	TRBV2	TRBD1	CASRGPRDRASYEQYF	TGTGCCAGCAGGGGGCCCCGGGACAGGGCCTCCTACGAGCAGTACTTC
-	TRBJ1-1	TRBV9	TRBD1	CASSVGQGAEAFF	TGTGCCAGCAGCGTGGGACAGGGGGCTGAAGCTTTCTTT
-	TRBJ2-2	TRBV11-3	TRBD1	CASSLEGTGGIGELFF	TGTGCCAGCAGCTTAGAAGGGACAGGGGGGATCGGGGAGCTGTTTTTT
few	TRBJ1-2	TRBV19	-	CATFSGGGGYTF	TGTGCCACATTTTCCGGGGGGGGTGGCTACACCTTC
once	TRBJ1-2	TRBV5-6	-	CASSLVYGGTYGYTF	TGTGCCAGCAGCTTAGTCTACGGCGGAACCTATGGCTACACCTTC
once	TRBJ2-1	TRBV4-1	TRBD2	CASSQDWALAGEISYNEQFF	TGCGCCAGCAGCCAAGATTGGGCCCTAGCGGGGGAAATCTCCTACAATGAGCAGTTCTTC
few	TRBJ2-6	TRBV28	-	CASSTGFGANVLTF	TGTGCCAGCAGCACAGGGTTCGGGGCCAACGTCCTGACTTTC
few	TRBJ1-5	TRBV30	-	CAWGNTGRTQPQHF	TGTGCCTGGGGAAACACAGGGCGGACTCAGCCCCAGCATTTT
-	TRBJ2-4	TRBV30	-	CAWSVGAHIAKNIQYF	TGTGCCTGGAGCGTGGGGGCTCACATAGCCAAAAACATTCAGTACTTC
-	TRBJ2-7	TRBV5-6	TRBD2	CASSLVTSGSYEQYF	TGTGCCAGCAGCTTAGTTACTAGCGGGAGTTACGAGCAGTACTTC
-	TRBJ1-6	TRBV5-6	-	CASSLVESKYNSPLHF	TGTGCCAGCAGCTTAGTAGAAAGCAAGTATAATTCACCCCTCCACTTT
few	TRBJ1-2	TRBV6-5	-	CASLYYPDSIYGYTF	TGTGCCAGCCTCTATTATCCGGACAGCATCTATGGCTACACCTTC
-	TRBJ1-2	TRBV7-9	TRBD1	CASSLGQGPNYGYTF	TGTGCAAGCAGCTTAGGACAGGGGCCAAACTATGGCTACACCTTC
once	TRBJ2-7	TRBV6-5	-	CASSYSGTLTREQYF	TGTGCCAGCAGTTACAGTGGGACTCTGACTCGGGAGCAGTACTTC
-	TRBJ2-7	TRBV27	TRBD1	CASSSRQGGYEQYF	TGTGCCAGCAGTTCCCGACAGGGGGGCTACGAGCAGTACTTC
-	TRBJ1-2	TRBV7-8	-	CASSFRSGYGYTF	TGTGCCAGCAGCTTTAGGTCAGGCTATGGCTACACCTTC
-	TRBJ2-5	TRBV28	TRBD2	CASSFPPWTSGQETQYF	TGTGCCAGCAGTTTCCCCCCCTGGACTAGCGGCCAAGAGACCCAGTACTTC
once	TRBJ2-1	TRBV19	-	CASSIVAGSYNEQFF	TGTGCCAGTAGTATAGTGGCGGGGTCCTACAATGAGCAGTTCTTC
once	TRBJ2-2	TRBV7-2	-	CASSSSRGLSFNTGELFF	TGTGCCAGCAGCTCGTCGAGGGGACTCTCGTTCAACACCGGGGAGCTGTTTTTT
once	TRBJ1-2	TRBV27	TRBD1	CASSSLLRVIGQGESYGYTF	TGTGCCAGCAGTTCACTTCTACGAGTAATCGGGCAGGGGGAGAGCTATGGCTACACCTTC
-	TRBJ2-7	TRBV7-6	-	CASSLQEAYEQYF	TGTGCCAGCAGCTTACAGGAGGCCTACGAGCAGTACTTC
-	TRBJ2-3	TRBV6-6	-	CASSYLDFTDTQYF	TGTGCCAGCAGTTACTTAGACTTCACAGATACGCAGTATTTT
-	TRBJ1-1	TRBV4-3	TRBD1	CASSQGGTGQGRTEAFF	TGCGCCAGCAGCCAAGGGGGGACAGGGCAAGGGAGAACTGAAGCTTTCTTT
-	TRBJ2-3	TRBV5-1	-	CASSSQAYTDTQYF	TGCGCCAGCAGCTCGCAGGCATACACAGATACGCAGTATTTT
-	TRBJ1-4	TRBV2	-	CASSDTGSNEKLFF	TGTGCCAGCAGTGATACAGGGTCTAATGAAAAACTGTTTTTT
-	TRBJ2-1	TRBV5-1	-	CASSRKSGTPNVGEQFF	TGCGCCAGCAGCCGCAAGTCAGGGACACCTAATGTTGGAGAGCAGTTCTTC
few	TRBJ2-7	TRBV4-2	-	CASSHTPRAGATYEQYF	TGTGCCAGCAGCCATACTCCAAGGGCAGGGGCCACCTACGAGCAGTACTTC